This TCR beta chain was sequenced in a study of T cell responses to AZD1222 COVID-19 vaccine. This clone was recorded a few times. Only in-frame clones appear in the TCRdb table, and some are missing; sequencing was by immunoSEQ multiplex PCR. The sample includes 90,000 to 140,000 clones, roughly nine tenths of them seen just once. V lost 2 bases to trimming and J lost 4 bases; unmatched junction nucleotides: 5. Germline-derived CDR1 and CDR2 are MNHEY and SMNVEV (reference sequence). The CDR3 contains 15 residues. This chain connects TRBV27 to TRBJ2-1; TRBD1 agrees at 7 bases. The material was peripheral blood, obtained 28 days after the second AZD1222 dose. The TCR sequence derives from an adult who received the AZD1222 COVID-19 vaccine. This chain's CDR3 is CASSLGAGGYNEQFF. The CDR3 bases are TGTGCCAGCAGTTTAGGGGCAGGGGGATACAATGAGCAGTTCTTC.